These 8 T cell receptor beta chains share one sample of origin, sequenced in a study of T cell repertoires in cytomegalovirus infection. TCRdb re-analysed the reads in MiXCR, keeping a single row per CDR3 protein. The sample carries roughly 250,000 distinct CDR3 sequences, roughly 22% recorded once. The sample taken for sequencing was CD8+ T cells from PBMCs. The receptors were gathered from a human donor in good health (CMV status not recorded). Some clones in this sample may be carry-over from other donors' samples.

This clonotype was counted a few times. This chain connects TRBV27 to TRBJ2-7, with unresolved D. The CDR3 covers 14 residues. Germline assignment: CDR1 MNHEY and CDR2 SMNVEV (reference sequence). Trimming left V 7 bases short and J 3 bases short, with 16 bases between. CDR3 residues: CASTVGRGDYEQYF. The CDR3 DNA reads TGTGCCAGCACCGTCGGAAGAGGCGACTACGAGCAGTACTTC.

This clonotype was counted at least ten times. The CDR3 here is CASRDPGETQYF. The CDR3 DNA follows: TGTGCCAGCAGGGATCCGGGAGAGACCCAGTACTTC. V gene TRBV12-3 or TRBV12-4 combines with J gene TRBJ2-5; D unresolved. Trimming pared 6 bases from V and 4 bases from J, leaving 9 bases between. CDR3 length: 12 amino acids.

There are a few counts of this clonotype. The chain carries TRBV14 and TRBJ2-4; no firm D call. V lost 0 bases and J lost 9, with 12 bases in between. CDR1 is SGHDN and CDR2 is FVKESK in the germline V gene. The CDR3 has 14 residues. The CDR3 reads CASSQDPGSGIQYF. DNA for the CDR3: TGTGCCAGCAGCCAAGATCCAGGCTCGGGCATTCAGTACTTC.

This clonotype was seen at least ten times. The CDR3, as DNA: TGTGCCAGCAGCCAAGAATCAGCGGGGCTGGATGAGCAGTTCTTC. Its protein is CASSQESAGLDEQFF. This chain joins TRBV3-1 and TRBJ2-1; 7 bases fit TRBD2. After removal of 0 bases from V and 8 bases from J, the junction contained 7 bases not matched to a gene. This CDR3 spans 15 amino acids. CDR1 is LGHDT and CDR2 is YNNKEL in the germline V gene (reference sequence).

The chain uses TRBV12-3 or TRBV12-4 and TRBJ2-1; a possible D gene is TRBD1 (5 bases). CDR3 size: 13 residues. The V end lost 5 bases, the J end lost 8 bases, and 13 bases lay between the germline ends. The CDR3 is CASSPGRVDEQFF. The CDR3 DNA follows: TGTGCCAGCAGTCCCGGCAGGGTAGATGAGCAGTTCTTC.

This clonotype showed up just a few times. The chain combines TRBV5-5 with TRBJ1-1, with TRBD1 matching 7 bases. Germline CDR1 SGHKS, CDR2 YYEKEE (reference sequence). The CDR3 runs to 13 residues. After removal of 4 bases from V and 7 bases from J, the junction contained 7 bases not matched to a gene. The CDR3 nucleotides read TGTGCCAGCAGCGGCGGGACAGAGCTTGAAGCTTTCTTT. Translation: CASSGGTELEAFF.

This chain links TRBV29-1 with TRBJ2-1; D might be TRBD2 (5 bases). The CDR3 covers 9 residues. Germline V lookup: CDR1 SQVTM, CDR2 ANQGSEA. V gave up 4 bases and J gave up 11 bases, with 6 bases separating them. This chain's CDR3 is CSVGTQQFF. The DNA for the CDR3 is TGCAGCGTTGGGACTCAGCAGTTCTTC.

Turning to this clonotype: This may stem from a read error, because a much larger clone lies one nucleotide away. V usage is TRBV11-2 and J usage is TRBJ2-1, with 10 bases fitting TRBD1. Germline CDR1 and CDR2: SGHAT and FQNNGV. J was trimmed by 9 bases and V by 5 bases; bases with no gene match: 7. The CDR3 has 14 amino acids. CDR3: CASSLAGTGAEQFF. The CDR3 coding sequence is TGTGCCAGCAGCCTAGCCGGGACAGGGGCTGAGCAGTTCTTC.